The clone carrying this T cell receptor beta chain appeared a single time. What it binds is unknown. These data come from a study of shared clonotypes between healthy human individuals. Whole-study results and caveats: Only blood underwent sampling, and tissue repertoires likely differ. Approximately 5% was the fraction of naive CD4 clonotypes found shared across several donors.

Sorted-subset replicate PCR reactions contained 200 ng DNA, corresponding to tens of thousands of T cell genomes. As handled by the study authors: In the immunoSEQ data, sequences were junction-only and lacked quality scores, so filtering differed. Only in-frame clones appear in the TCRdb table, and some are missing; sequencing was by immunoSEQ multiplex PCR. V and J calls and clone size are those listed in that table; D and trimming were worked out from the DNA. The sample consists of millions of clones, approximately 95% of them appearing once. The CDR3 is 16 residues long. V lost 0 bases, J lost 3 bases, and 15 bases lay in between. Germline V CDR1 and CDR2: LGHNA, YSLEER.

The sample was naive CD4+ T cells from PBMCs. Noted subset: CD45RA+ positively selected. The V and J genes are TRBV4-3 and TRBJ2-7; D perhaps matches TRBD2 (5 bases). The clonotype comes from a man younger than 30 in good health. Some clones in this sample may be carry-over from other donors' samples. CDR3 sequence (DNA): TGCGCCAGCAGCCAAGAAGCGCGGGCAGGCCACTACGAGCAGTACTTC. Its protein is CASSQEARAGHYEQYF.